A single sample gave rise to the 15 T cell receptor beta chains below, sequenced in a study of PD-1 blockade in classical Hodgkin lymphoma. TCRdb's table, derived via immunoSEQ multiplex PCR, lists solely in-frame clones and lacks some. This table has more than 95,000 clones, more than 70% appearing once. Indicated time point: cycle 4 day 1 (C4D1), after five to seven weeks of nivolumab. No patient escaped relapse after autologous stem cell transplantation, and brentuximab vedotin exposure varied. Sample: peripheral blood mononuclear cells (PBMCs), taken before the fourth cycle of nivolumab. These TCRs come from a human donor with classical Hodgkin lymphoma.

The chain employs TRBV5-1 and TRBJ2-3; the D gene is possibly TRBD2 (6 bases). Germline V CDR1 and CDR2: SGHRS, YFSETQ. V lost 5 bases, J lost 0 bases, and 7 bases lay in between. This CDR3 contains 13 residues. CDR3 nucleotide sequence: TGCGCCAGCAGGAGCGGGAGCACAGATACGCAGTATTTT. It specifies CASRSGSTDTQYF.

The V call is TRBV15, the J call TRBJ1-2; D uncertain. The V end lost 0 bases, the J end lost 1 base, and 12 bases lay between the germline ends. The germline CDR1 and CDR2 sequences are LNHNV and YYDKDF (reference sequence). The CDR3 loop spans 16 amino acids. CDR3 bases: TGTGCCACCAGCAGAGACGAGGGTTCGCTTAACTATGGCTACACCTTC. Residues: CATSRDEGSLNYGYTF.

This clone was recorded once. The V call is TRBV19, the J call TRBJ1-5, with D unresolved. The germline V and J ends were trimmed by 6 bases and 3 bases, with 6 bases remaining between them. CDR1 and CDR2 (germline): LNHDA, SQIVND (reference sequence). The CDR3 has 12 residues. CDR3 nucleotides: TGTGCCAGTAGGGAACCCAATCAGCCCCAGCATTTT. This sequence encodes CASREPNQPQHF.

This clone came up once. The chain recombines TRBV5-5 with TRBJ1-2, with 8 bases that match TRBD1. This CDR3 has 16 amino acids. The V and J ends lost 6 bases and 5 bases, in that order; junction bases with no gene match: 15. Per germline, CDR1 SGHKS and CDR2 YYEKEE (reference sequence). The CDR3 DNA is TGTGCCAGCATCCCCTCCGAGGACAGGGCTTATTATGGCTACACCTTC. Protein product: CASIPSEDRAYYGYTF.

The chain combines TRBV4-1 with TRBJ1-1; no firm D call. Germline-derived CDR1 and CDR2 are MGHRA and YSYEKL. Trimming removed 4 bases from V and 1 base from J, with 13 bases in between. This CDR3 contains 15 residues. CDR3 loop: CASSLVGPSNTEAFF. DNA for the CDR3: TGCGCCAGCAGCCTCGTAGGGCCTTCGAACACTGAAGCTTTCTTT.

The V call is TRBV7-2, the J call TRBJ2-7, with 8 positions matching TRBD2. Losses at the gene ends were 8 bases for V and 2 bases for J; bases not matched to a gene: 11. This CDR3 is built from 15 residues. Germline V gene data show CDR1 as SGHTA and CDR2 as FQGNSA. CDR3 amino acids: CASGLSPGGTYEQYF. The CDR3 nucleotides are TGTGCCAGCGGACTTTCTCCGGGAGGGACCTACGAGCAGTACTTC.

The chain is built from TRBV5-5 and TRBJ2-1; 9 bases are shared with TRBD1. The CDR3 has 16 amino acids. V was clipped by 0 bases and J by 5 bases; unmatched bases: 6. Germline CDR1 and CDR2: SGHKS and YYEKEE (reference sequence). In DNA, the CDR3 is TGTGCCAGCAGCTTGGATTACGGGACAGGGAACAATGAGCAGTTCTTC. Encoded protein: CASSLDYGTGNNEQFF.

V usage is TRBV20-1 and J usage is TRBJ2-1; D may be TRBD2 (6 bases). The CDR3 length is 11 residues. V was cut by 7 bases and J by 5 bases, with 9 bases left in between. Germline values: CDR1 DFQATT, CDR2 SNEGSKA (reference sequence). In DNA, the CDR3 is TGCAGTGGCGGGAAAAACAATGAGCAGTTCTTC. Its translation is CSGGKNNEQFF.

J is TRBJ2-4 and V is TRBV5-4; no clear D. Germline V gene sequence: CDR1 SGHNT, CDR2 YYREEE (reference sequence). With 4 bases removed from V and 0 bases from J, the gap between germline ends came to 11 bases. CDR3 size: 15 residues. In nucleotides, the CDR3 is TGTGCCAGCAGCGTCTTCACCCCAGCCAAAAACATTCAGTACTTC. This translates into CASSVFTPAKNIQYF.

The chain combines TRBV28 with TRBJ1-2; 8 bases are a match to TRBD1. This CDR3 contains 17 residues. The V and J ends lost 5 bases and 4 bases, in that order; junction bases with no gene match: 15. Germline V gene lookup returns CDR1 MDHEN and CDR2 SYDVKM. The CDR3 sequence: CASSAITTGGATYGYTF. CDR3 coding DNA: TGTGCCAGCAGTGCCATAACCACAGGGGGAGCAACCTATGGCTACACCTTC.

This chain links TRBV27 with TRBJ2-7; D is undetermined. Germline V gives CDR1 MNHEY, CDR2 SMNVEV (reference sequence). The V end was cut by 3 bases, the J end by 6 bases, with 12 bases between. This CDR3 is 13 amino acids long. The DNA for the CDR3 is TGTGCCAGCAGTTTCTCCCTAAACCGCGAGCAGTACTTC. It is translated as CASSFSLNREQYF.

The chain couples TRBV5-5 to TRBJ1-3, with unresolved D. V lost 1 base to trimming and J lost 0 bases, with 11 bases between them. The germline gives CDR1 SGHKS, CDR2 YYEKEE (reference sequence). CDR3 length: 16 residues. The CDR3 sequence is CASSLTATSSGNTIYF. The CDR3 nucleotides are TGTGCCAGCAGCTTGACCGCGACAAGCTCTGGAAACACCATATATTTT.

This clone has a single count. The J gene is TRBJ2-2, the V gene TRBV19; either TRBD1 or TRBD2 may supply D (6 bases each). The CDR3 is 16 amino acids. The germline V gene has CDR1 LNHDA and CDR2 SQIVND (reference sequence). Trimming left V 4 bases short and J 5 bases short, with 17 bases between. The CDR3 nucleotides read TGTGCCAGTAGTAAGGGGGGAAGGACAGCGACCGGGGAGCTGTTTTTT. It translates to CASSKGGRTATGELFF.

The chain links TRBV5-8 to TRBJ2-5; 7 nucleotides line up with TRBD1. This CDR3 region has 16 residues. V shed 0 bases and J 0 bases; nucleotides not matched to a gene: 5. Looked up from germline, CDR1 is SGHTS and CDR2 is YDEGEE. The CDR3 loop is CASSLGTGGDQETQYF. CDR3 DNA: TGTGCCAGCAGCTTGGGGACAGGTGGGGACCAAGAGACCCAGTACTTC.

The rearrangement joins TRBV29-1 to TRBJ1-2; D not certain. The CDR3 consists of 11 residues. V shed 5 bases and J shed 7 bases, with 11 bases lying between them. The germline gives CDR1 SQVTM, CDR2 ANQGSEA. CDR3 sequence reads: CSVKEGIGYTF. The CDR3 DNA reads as TGCAGCGTTAAGGAGGGTATTGGCTACACCTTC.